The clone carrying this T cell receptor beta chain was counted a few times. Its antigen is not identified. These data are taken from a study of CD8+ T cells in alopecia areata. General study points: Sequence data from scalp samples additionally include resident alphabeta T cells of normal skin. During tofacitinib treatment, many expanded lesional clones remained in scalp and blood.

CDR1 MNHEY and CDR2 SVGAGI come from the germline V gene. This CDR3 is built from 13 residues. V was trimmed by 2 bases and J by 0 bases, leaving 5 bases between them. Treatment described: oral pan-JAK inhibitor, 5-10 mg twice daily. cDNA prepared by RNA extraction and subsequent reverse transcription served as the template for sequencing. Data came from immunoSEQ multiplex PCR; TCRdb stores just in-frame clones and leaves some out. The sample shows around 100,000 clones, around 60% of them seen only once. This TCR derives from a human donor with alopecia areata. The chain has TRBV6-5 and TRBJ2-7, with D possibly TRBD2 on 5 matching bases. The specimen comprised CD8+ T cells sorted from blood, sampled at approximately week 60, from a patient treated with tofacitinib. CDR3 residues: CASSYRGSYEQYF. The CDR3 bases are TGTGCCAGCAGTTACCGGGGCTCCTACGAGCAGTACTTC.